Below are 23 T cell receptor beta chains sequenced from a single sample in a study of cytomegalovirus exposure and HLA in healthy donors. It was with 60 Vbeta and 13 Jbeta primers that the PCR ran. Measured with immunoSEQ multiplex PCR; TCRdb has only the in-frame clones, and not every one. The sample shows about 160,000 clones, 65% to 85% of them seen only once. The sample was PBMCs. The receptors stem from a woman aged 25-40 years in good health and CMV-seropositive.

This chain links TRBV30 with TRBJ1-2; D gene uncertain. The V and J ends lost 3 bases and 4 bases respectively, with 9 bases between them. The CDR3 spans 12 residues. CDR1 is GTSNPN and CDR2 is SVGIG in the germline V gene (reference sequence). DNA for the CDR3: TGTGCCTGGAGGGTCAGCGCCTATGGCTACACCTTC. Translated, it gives CAWRVSAYGYTF.

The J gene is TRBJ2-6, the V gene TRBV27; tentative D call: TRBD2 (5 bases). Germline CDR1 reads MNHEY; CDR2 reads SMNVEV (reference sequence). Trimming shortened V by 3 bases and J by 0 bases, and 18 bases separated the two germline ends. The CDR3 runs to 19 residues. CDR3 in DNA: TGTGCCAGCAGTTTTTTAGGGAGCCGTCCGAGCTCTGGGGCCAACGTCCTGACTTTC. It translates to CASSFLGSRPSSGANVLTF.

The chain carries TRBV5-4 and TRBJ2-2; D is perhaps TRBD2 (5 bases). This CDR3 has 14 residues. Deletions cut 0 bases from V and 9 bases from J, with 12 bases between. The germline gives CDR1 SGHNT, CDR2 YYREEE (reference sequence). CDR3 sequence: CASSLEGAARELFF. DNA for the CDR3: TGTGCCAGCAGCTTGGAGGGAGCGGCGCGGGAGCTGTTTTTT.

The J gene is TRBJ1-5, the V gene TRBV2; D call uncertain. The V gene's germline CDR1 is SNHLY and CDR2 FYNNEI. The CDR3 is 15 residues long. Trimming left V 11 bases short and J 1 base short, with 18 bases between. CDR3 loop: CASSRGFGSNQPQHF. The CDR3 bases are TGTGCCTCCTCTCGGGGTTTTGGGAGCAATCAGCCCCAGCATTTT.

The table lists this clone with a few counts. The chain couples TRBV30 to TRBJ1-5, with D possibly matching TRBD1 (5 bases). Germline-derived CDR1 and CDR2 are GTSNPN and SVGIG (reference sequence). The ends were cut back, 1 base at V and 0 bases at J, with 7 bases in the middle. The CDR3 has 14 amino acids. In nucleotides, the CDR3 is TGTGCCTGGAGTGAGGGGAATAGCAATCAGCCCCAGCATTTT. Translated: CAWSEGNSNQPQHF.

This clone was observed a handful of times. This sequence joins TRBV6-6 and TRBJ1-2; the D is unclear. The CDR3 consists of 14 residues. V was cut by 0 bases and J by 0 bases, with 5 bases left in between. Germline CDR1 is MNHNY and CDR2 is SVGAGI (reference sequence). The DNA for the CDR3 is TGTGCCAGCAGTTACTCGGTAGCTAACTATGGCTACACCTTC. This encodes CASSYSVANYGYTF.

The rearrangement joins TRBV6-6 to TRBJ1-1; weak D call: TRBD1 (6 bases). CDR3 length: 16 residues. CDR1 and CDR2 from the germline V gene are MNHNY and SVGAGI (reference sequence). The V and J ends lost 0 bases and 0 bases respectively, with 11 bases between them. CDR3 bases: TGTGCCAGCAGTTACTCGATGGGGGCCGTGAACACTGAAGCTTTCTTT. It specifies CASSYSMGAVNTEAFF.

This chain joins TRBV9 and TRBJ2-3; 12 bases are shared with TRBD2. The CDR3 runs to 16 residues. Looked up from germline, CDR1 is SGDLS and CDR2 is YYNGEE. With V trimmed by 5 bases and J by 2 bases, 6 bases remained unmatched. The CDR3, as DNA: TGTGCCAGCAGACGGACTAGCGGGGCGTACACAGATACGCAGTATTTT. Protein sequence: CASRRTSGAYTDTQYF.

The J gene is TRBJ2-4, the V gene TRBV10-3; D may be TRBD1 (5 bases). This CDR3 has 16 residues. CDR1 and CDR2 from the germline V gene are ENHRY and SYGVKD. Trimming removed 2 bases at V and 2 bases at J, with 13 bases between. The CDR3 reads CAISETRTSPKNIQYF. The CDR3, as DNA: TGTGCCATCAGTGAGACCCGGACATCACCCAAAAACATTCAGTACTTC.

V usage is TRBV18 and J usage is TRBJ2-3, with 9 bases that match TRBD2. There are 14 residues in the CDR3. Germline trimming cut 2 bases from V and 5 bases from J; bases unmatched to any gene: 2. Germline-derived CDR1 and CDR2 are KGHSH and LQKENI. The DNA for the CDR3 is TGTGCCAGCTCACCAGTGCGGGGGGGAGATACGCAGTATTTT. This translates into CASSPVRGGDTQYF.

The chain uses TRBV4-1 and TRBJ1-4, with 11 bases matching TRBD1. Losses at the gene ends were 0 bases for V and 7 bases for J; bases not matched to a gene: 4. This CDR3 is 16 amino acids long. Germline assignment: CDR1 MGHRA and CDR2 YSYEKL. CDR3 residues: CASSQDGTGGGEKLFF. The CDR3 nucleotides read TGCGCCAGCAGCCAAGATGGGACAGGGGGTGGTGAAAAACTGTTTTTT.

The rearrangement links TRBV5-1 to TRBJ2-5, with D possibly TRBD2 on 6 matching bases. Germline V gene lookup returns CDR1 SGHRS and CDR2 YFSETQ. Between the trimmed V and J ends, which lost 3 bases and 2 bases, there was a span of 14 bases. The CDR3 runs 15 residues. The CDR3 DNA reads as TGCGCCAGCAGCTCGACTAGGGGTACACAAGAGACCCAGTACTTC. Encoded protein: CASSSTRGTQETQYF. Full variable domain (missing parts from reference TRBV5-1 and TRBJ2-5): KAGVTQTPRYLIKTRGQQVTLSCSPISGHRSVSWYQQTPGQGLQFLFEYFSETQRNKGNFPGRFSGRQFSNSRSEMNVSTLELGDSALYLCASSSTRGTQETQYFGPGTRLLVL.

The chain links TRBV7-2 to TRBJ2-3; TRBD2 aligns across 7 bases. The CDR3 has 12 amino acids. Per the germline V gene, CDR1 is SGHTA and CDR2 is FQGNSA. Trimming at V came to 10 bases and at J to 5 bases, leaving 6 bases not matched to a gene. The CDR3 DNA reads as TGTGCCACCGGGGGGTATGGAGATACGCAGTATTTT. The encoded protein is CATGGYGDTQYF.

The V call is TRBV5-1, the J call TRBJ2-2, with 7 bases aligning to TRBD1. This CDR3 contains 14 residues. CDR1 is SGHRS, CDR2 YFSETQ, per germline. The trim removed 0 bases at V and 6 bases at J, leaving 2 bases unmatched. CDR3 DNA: TGCGCCAGCAGCTTGGGAGGGGGCCCCGGGGAGCTGTTTTTT. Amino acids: CASSLGGGPGELFF.

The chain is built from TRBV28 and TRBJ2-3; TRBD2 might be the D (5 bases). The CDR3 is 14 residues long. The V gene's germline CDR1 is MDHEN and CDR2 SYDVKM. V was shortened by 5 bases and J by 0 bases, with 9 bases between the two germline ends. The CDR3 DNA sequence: TGTGCCAGCAGTCTTCTAGCTAGCACAGATACGCAGTATTTT. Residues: CASSLLASTDTQYF.

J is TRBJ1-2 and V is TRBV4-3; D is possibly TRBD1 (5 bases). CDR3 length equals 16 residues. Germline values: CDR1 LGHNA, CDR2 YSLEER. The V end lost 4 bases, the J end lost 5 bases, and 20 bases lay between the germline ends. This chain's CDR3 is CASSLDRKGTDYGYTF. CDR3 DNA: TGCGCCAGCAGCCTAGACAGAAAAGGGACTGATTATGGCTACACCTTC.

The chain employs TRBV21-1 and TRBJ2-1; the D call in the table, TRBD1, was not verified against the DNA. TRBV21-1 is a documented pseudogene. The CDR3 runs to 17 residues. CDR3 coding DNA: TGTGCCAGCAGCACATATCAAATACAGGGGTTTAGGGATGAGCAGTTCTTC. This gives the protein CASSTYQIQGFRDEQFF.

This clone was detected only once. For the CDR3, the DNA is TGTGCCAGCAGCCAGGCCCGGAGGGATGGCTACACCTTC. Translation: CASSQARRDGYTF. The V gene is TRBV7-9, the J gene TRBJ1-2; D gene unclear. From germline, CDR1 is SEHNR and CDR2 FQNEAQ (reference sequence). V was trimmed by 5 bases and J by 6 bases, leaving 13 bases between them. The CDR3 is 13 residues long.

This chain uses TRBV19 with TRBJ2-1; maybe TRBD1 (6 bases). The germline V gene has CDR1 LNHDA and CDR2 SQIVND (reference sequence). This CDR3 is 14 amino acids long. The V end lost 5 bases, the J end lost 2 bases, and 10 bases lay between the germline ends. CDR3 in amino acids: CASSPRGTYNEQFF. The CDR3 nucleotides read TGTGCCAGTAGTCCAAGGGGGACCTACAATGAGCAGTTCTTC.

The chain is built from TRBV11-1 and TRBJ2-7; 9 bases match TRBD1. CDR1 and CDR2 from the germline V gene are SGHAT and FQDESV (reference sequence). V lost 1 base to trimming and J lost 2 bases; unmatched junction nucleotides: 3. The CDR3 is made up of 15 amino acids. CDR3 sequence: CASSLGQGGTYEQYF. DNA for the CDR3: TGTGCCAGCAGCTTAGGACAGGGGGGCACCTACGAGCAGTACTTC. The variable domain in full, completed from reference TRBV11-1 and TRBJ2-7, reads EAEVAQSPRYKITEKSQAVAFWCDPISGHATLYWYRQILGQGPELLVQFQDESVVDDSQLPKDRFSAERLKGVDSTLKIQPAELGDSAMYLCASSLGQGGTYEQYFGPGTRLTVT.

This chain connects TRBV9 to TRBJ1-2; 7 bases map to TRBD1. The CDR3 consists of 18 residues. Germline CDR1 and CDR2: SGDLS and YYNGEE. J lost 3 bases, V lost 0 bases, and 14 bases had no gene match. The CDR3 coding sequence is TGTGCCAGCAGCGTAGCGAAAGACAGGGACGCTCCTGACTATGGCTACACCTTC. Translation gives CASSVAKDRDAPDYGYTF.

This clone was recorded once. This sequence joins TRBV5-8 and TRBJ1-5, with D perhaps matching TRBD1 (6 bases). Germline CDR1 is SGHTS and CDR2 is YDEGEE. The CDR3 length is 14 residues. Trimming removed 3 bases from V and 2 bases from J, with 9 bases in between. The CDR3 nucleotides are TGTGCCAGCAGCTCACAGGGAGGCAATCAGCCCCAGCATTTT. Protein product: CASSSQGGNQPQHF.

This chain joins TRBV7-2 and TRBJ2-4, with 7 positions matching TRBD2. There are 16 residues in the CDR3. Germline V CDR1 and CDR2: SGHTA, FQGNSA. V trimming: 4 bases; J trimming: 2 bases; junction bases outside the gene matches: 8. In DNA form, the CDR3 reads TGTGCCAGCAGCTCGGGACTAACGGGCTCCAAAAACATTCAGTACTTC. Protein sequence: CASSSGLTGSKNIQYF. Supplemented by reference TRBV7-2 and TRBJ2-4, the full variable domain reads GAGVSQSPSNKVTEKGKDVELRCDPISGHTALYWYRQSLGQGLEFLIYFQGNSAPDKSGLPSDRFSAERTGGSVSTLTIQRTQQEDSAVYLCASSSGLTGSKNIQYFGAGTRLSVL.